This TCR beta chain came from a study of T-cell reconstitution after alpha-beta-depleted transplantation in children. As it was prepared, the TCRbeta library received unique molecular identifiers. In TCRdb, the PCR reads were re-called with MiXCR into one record per CDR3 protein. Counted here are approximately 350,000 distinct CDR3 sequences, about an eighth occurring once; the ten biggest clones make up 3.5% to 4.5%. Germline-derived CDR1 and CDR2 are MNHNS and SASEGT. The CDR3 is 17 residues long. The trim removed 6 bases at V and 1 base at J, leaving 9 bases unmatched. This clonotype was observed a few times.

The V call is TRBV6-1, the J call TRBJ2-7; the match to TRBD2 covers 13 bases. Here the sequenced sample was PBMCs, taken from the stem cell graft. This clonotype originated in a human donor who donated a stem cell graft to a child with Fanconi anemia. This CDR3 is CASRKGLAGPGSYEQYF. As DNA, the CDR3 is TGTGCCAGCAGGAAGGGACTAGCGGGGCCCGGTTCCTACGAGCAGTACTTC.